The T cell receptor (beta chain) under discussion was sequenced for a study of cytomegalovirus exposure and HLA in healthy donors. 13 Jbeta primers and 60 Vbeta primers were used for the PCR. Using immunoSEQ multiplex PCR, the repertoire was profiled, and TCRdb retains in-frame clones only, with some absent. Of some 130,000 clones in the sample, 81% were seen once. The length of the CDR3 is 14 residues. V was trimmed by 8 bases and J by 0 bases, leaving 12 bases between them. The germline V gene has CDR1 MRHNA and CDR2 SNTAGT. The receptor comes from a man between 18 and 35 years old in good health and CMV-seronegative. The V gene is TRBV6-4, the J gene TRBJ2-3; tentatively, D is TRBD1 (5 bases). Material for sequencing was PBMCs. The CDR3 sequence is CASARGASTDTQYF. CDR3 in DNA: TGTGCCAGCGCAAGGGGTGCAAGCACAGATACGCAGTATTTT.